These T cell receptor beta chains were read from a single sample in a study of T cells in Graves' hyperthyroidism and ophthalmopathy. TCRdb itself ran the multiplex PCR reads through MiXCR, one entry per CDR3 protein. This sample carries 550,000 to 700,000 distinct CDR3 sequences, about 43% of them seen once, and the ten largest clones take over 15%. The specimen sequenced was peripheral blood or thyroid tissue (not recorded which). These receptors originate from an adult woman with Graves' disease, either hyperthyroidism or ophthalmopathy (not recorded which). Both conserved end residues are part of each CDR3. D genes are given only for firm matches. Clone size is given for some rows only: seen once, a few or many times, or a class if the clone is expanded.

V,size,D,J,CDR3,DNA
TRBV7-9,many,NA,TRBJ1-3,CASSFGGSGGNTIYF,TGTGCCAGCAGCTTTGGAGGGAGTGGTGGAAACACCATATATTTT
TRBV5-1,NA,NA,TRBJ2-2,CASSWIIGETGELFF,TGCGCCAGCAGCTGGATCATTGGGGAGACTGGGGAGCTGTTTTTT
TRBV12-3/TRBV12-4,NA,NA,TRBJ1-1,CASSGTGVATEAFF,TGTGCCAGCAGCGGGACTGGAGTGGCAACTGAAGCTTTCTTT
TRBV10-3,NA,NA,TRBJ1-1,CAISDAGGGHTEAFF,TGTGCCATCAGTGACGCGGGTGGCGGTCACACTGAAGCTTTCTTT
TRBV9,NA,NA,TRBJ2-7,CASSVGGDGQSYEQYF,TGTGCCAGCAGCGTTGGTGGGGACGGTCAGTCCTACGAGCAGTACTTC
TRBV6-5,few,NA,TRBJ2-7,CASRTAKGGYEQYF,TGTGCCAGCAGAACCGCAAAGGGGGGCTACGAGCAGTACTTC
TRBV10-1,NA,NA,TRBJ1-5,CASSDSPDGQPQHF,TGCGCCAGCAGTGATTCTCCCGACGGTCAGCCCCAGCATTTT
TRBV7-9,many,NA,TRBJ2-2,CASSVFGSRLLDKSGELFF,TGTGCCAGCAGCGTCTTCGGGAGCAGGCTCTTAGACAAATCCGGGGAGCTGTTTTTT
TRBV7-2,many,TRBD1,TRBJ1-3,CASSRTGGENTIYF,TGTGCCAGCAGCCGAACAGGGGGCGAAAACACCATATATTTT
TRBV5-1,many,NA,TRBJ1-2,CASSLQPPQGGYGYTF,TGCGCCAGCAGCTTACAACCCCCGCAGGGAGGCTATGGCTACACCTTC
TRBV19,many,NA,TRBJ1-2,CASTATGGLGGYTF,TGTGCCAGTACAGCGACTGGTGGGCTGGGAGGCTACACCTTC
TRBV7-2,once,NA,TRBJ1-3,CASSILTLGNTIYF,TGTGCCAGCAGCATCCTTACACTAGGAAACACCATATATTTT
TRBV19,many,NA,TRBJ1-5,CASSLQVRQPQHF,TGTGCCAGTAGTCTGCAGGTGCGTCAGCCCCAGCATTTT
TRBV15,NA,TRBD2,TRBJ2-5,CATSRAGEETQYF,TGTGCCACCAGCAGGGCGGGAGAGGAGACCCAGTACTTC